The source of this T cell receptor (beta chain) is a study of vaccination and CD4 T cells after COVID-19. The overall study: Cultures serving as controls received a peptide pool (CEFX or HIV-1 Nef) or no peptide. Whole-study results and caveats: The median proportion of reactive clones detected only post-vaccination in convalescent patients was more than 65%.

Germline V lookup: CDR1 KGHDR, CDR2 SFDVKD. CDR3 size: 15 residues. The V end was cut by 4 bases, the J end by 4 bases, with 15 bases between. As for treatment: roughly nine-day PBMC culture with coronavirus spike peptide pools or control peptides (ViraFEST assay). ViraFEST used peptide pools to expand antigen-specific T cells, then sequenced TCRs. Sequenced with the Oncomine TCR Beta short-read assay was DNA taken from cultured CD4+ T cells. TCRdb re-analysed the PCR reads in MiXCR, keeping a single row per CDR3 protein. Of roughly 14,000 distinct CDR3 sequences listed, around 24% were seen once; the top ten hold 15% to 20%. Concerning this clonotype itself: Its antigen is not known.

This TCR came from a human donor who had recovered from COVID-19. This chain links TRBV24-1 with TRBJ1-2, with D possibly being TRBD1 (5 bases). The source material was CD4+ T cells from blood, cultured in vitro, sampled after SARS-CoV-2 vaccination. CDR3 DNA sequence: TGTGCCACCAGTGACTCCTCGCGCGGGGGCTATGGCTACACCTTC. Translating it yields CATSDSSRGGYGYTF.